This TCR beta chain is from a study of breast tumors, draining lymph nodes, adjacent tissues (dated by TCRdb to about 2016). For the wider study: TCR beta repertoires were compared across tumor, adjacent nontumor tissue and axillary lymph nodes obtained from breast cancer patients. In human breast cancer, the study set out to assess how tumor, surrounding tissue and draining lymph node repertoires relate to one another and whether T cells might be exchanged between them.

The axillary draining lymph nodes of breast cancer patients were the source of the lymph node samples. What the study reported, not specific to this receptor: T-cell repertoire diversity in tumors was found to be lower than in lymph nodes but higher than in nontumor tissue, and preferential V and J gene usage was observed. Rather than being directly demonstrated, the conclusion that tumor T cells originate in lymph nodes was presented as consistent with a hypothesis. Tumor and nontumor tissue repertoires were found to be significantly more similar in luminal-like than in basal-like breast cancer. A scenario in which most tumor T cells derive from the lymph node and then expand within tumor tissue was judged to be consistent with the data.

Instrument on record: Illumina HiSeq 2000. TCR beta chain libraries were generated by multiplex PCR amplification. The amplified TCR beta chain products were analyzed by high-throughput sequencing. Using fastp trimming at Q25 and MiXCR clonotype assembly, TCRdb reanalyzed the public sequencing data and kept in-frame beta chains. CDR3 protein sequences are deduplicated, and each keeps its most common genes and DNA. The sample table contains 150,000 to 200,000 distinct CDR3 sequences; only one count was recorded for 30% to 35% of them. The ten largest make up around 4.1% of the sample. As regards this clonotype: Its specific antigen is unknown. This could be a read error, since a much larger clone is one nucleotide away.

This receptor was taken from a female donor with breast cancer. Some clones in this sample may be carry-over from other donors' samples. The sequenced sample consisted of axillary lymph node tissue.

The CDR3 loop reads CSAPRRTSGSGVYNERFF. The bases read TGCAGTGCTCCGCGGCGGACTAGCGGGAGTGGGGTTTACAATGAGCGGTTCTTC. The sequence joins TRBV20-1 to TRBJ2-1; 13 of the junction bases match TRBD2. Looking up the germline V gene (reference sequence) yields CDR1 DFQATT and CDR2 SNEGSKA. Counted from cysteine to phenylalanine, this CDR3 has 18 amino acids. CDR3 DNA only is kept here, 54 bases in frame from base 1.